The entry below describes one T cell receptor beta chain. This sample is part of a study of patients and donors after allogeneic stem cell transplantation. TCRdb re-called the RT-PCR reads with MiXCR, one entry per CDR3 protein. Of approximately 37,000 distinct CDR3 sequences detected, roughly 30% appear once; the ten largest clones hold around 72%. The ends were cut back, 6 bases at V and 6 bases at J, with 8 bases in the middle. CDR3 size: 12 residues. Germline V gene data show CDR1 as MDHEN and CDR2 as SYDVKM. The receptor comes from a human donor who was either an allogeneic HSCT recipient or a stem cell or donor lymphocyte infusion donor (not recorded which). It is not recorded whose cells these are; they may come from a transplant donor. V is TRBV28 and J is TRBJ2-2; unclear D gene. Sequencing was done on a sample of blood, either unsorted or a sorted T cell fraction (not recorded which). The CDR3 DNA sequence: TGTGCCAGCAGACTGGTCCCCGGGGAGCTGTTTTTT. It encodes CASRLVPGELFF.